This T cell receptor beta chain is drawn from a study of blood T cell repertoires in COVID-19. About the research overall: COVID-19 samples collected from the United States, Italy and Spain covered acute and convalescent phases. Sources were T cells, B-cell-depleted T cells, or PBMCs; the material itself was cDNA or gDNA.

Methods used by the authors: The authors estimated nucleated cell counts from reference gene primer amplification. Sequencing used immunoSEQ multiplex PCR; TCRdb keeps in-frame clones, though not all of them. V and J calls and clone size are copied from that table; D and trimming were computed from the DNA. The sample carries 200,000 to 300,000 clones, 88% recorded once. What was sequenced was peripheral blood. The TCR comes from a man in his fifties or sixties who had recovered from COVID-19.

CDR3 residues: CATSAQGADGYTF. The DNA for the CDR3 is TGTGCCACCAGTGCACAGGGGGCGGATGGCTACACCTTC. The V call is TRBV24-1, the J call TRBJ1-2, with 9 bases that match TRBD1. Looked up from germline, CDR1 is KGHDR and CDR2 is SFDVKD. After removal of 5 bases from V and 6 bases from J, the junction contained 3 bases not matched to a gene. The CDR3 runs to 13 residues.